Presented here are 5 T cell receptor beta chains from one specimen sequenced in a study of Ad26.COV2.S vaccination and SARS-CoV-2 variants (dated by TCRdb to about 2021). The library relied on the immunoSEQ multiplex PCR assay. TCRdb provides this immuneACCESS table in a form limited to in-frame rearrangements. Some clones are lacking; in checked studies, under half of them reflect an unresolved V gene, and why the rest are absent is not known. Present in this sample are about half a million clones, about nine tenths of which were seen just once. The top ten constitute approximately 1.7% of the sample. The sample's treatment or condition label, in plain terms: around 19 received Ad26.COV2.S at low or high dose, single or two shots; 5 received placebo; per-sample allocation not given. For vaccine and placebo recipients, repertoires were sequenced using samples collected on day 63 after the first injection.

The material sequenced was peripheral blood, taken in a trial of Ad26.COV2.S vaccine versus placebo. The receptor source for this set is a person between 18 and 59 years old who received the Ad26.COV2.S COVID-19 vaccine or a placebo.

This clone was seen only a few times. The DNA is left out, because the CDR3 cannot be placed on it with certainty; the CDR3 is given as TCRdb lists it. The rearrangement links TRBV11-2 to TRBJ2-2. Germline V CDR1 and CDR2: SGHAT, FQNNGV. The CDR3 contains 12 residues when both ends are counted. CDR3 sequence: CASSFGAGELFF.

The J gene is TRBJ1-2, the V gene TRBV19; tentative D call: TRBD1 (5 bases). V lost 3 bases and J lost 7, with 15 bases in between. Looked up from germline, CDR1 is LNHDA and CDR2 is SQIVND (reference sequence). The CDR3 loop spans 14 amino acids. The CDR3 loop reads CASSMTAITIGYTF. The CDR3 DNA reads TGTGCCAGTAGTATGACAGCAATAACTATTGGCTACACCTTC.

This clone was seen more than once but under ten times. Other DNA sequences from this sample encode an identical CDR3 as well. J is TRBJ1-2 and V is TRBV30, with a weak D call TRBD1 (6 bases). The CDR3 has 12 residues. Trimming cost V 0 bases and J 8 bases, with 10 bases left between them. Germline assignment: CDR1 GTSNPN and CDR2 SVGIG (reference sequence). The CDR3 loop is CAWSVGGRGYTF. The CDR3 DNA reads TGTGCCTGGAGTGTAGGGGGGCGCGGCTACACCTTC.

This clone has just one count. This sequence joins TRBV6-5 and TRBJ2-7; D ambiguous. With 0 bases removed from V and 2 bases from J, the gap between germline ends came to 5 bases. The CDR3 runs 13 residues. The germline gives CDR1 MNHEY, CDR2 SVGAGI. CDR3 nucleotide sequence: TGTGCCAGCAGTTACTCAAACACCTACGAGCAGTACTTC. Translating it yields CASSYSNTYEQYF.

This chain joins TRBV5-1 and TRBJ2-5; 8 bases match TRBD2. Germline CDR1 reads SGHRS; CDR2 reads YFSETQ. With 0 bases clipped from V and 4 bases from J, the junction kept 11 bases outside the gene matches. The CDR3 has 17 residues. The CDR3 coding sequence is TGCGCCAGCAGCTTGGCCAGGACGCGGGAGGTTGCAGAGACCCAGTACTTC. This translates into CASSLARTREVAETQYF.